A selection of T cell receptor beta chains follows, all from one sample in a study of T cell changes during pregnancy in multiple sclerosis. The method was immunoSEQ multiplex PCR; TCRdb's version includes in-frame clones alone and lacks a portion of them. The sample gives under 40,000 clones, approximately 90% of which show up once; 0.56% is in the top ten. Specimen: CD4+ T cells from peripheral blood mononuclear cells, collected before pregnancy. All receptors derive from a female donor with multiple sclerosis, enrolled in a pregnancy study. The CDR3 runs from the conserved cysteine through the conserved F or W. Each record gives: CDR3 protein, CDR3 DNA, D gene, J gene, V gene, clone size. A D gene is named only where the DNA matches it firmly. The size field is filled for only some rows; it gives once, few, many or a size class.

CASSLADRRNSPLHF | TGTGCCAGCAGCTTGGCCGACAGGCGTAATTCACCCCTCCACTTT | - | TRBJ1-6 | TRBV5-4 | medium-sized
CSVGDRLFSETFF | TGCAGCGTTGGGGACAGGCTTTTCTCCGAAACTTTCTTT | TRBD1 | TRBJ1-1 | TRBV29-1 | -
CASSQDPRQGEGEKLFF | TGCGCCAGCAGCCAAGATCCCCGACAGGGGGAGGGAGAAAAACTGTTTTTT | TRBD1 | TRBJ1-4 | TRBV4-1 | once
CASSKEKCRGTGSNQPQHF | TGTGCCAGCAGCAAAGAGAAGTGTAGAGGGACAGGGAGCAATCAGCCCCAGCATTTT | - | TRBJ1-5 | TRBV21-1 | -
CASGIQGAADTQYF | TGTGCCAGCGGCATACAGGGGGCTGCAGATACGCAGTATTTT | TRBD1 | TRBJ2-3 | TRBV5-4 | -
CASSVLLAGRNTGELFF | TGCGCCAGCAGCGTACTACTAGCGGGGAGAAACACCGGGGAGCTGTTTTTT | TRBD2 | TRBJ2-2 | TRBV4-1 | -
CASSAGPGQGKETQYF | TGTGCCAGCAGCGCGGGCCCGGGACAGGGGAAAGAGACCCAGTACTTC | TRBD1 | TRBJ2-5 | TRBV7-9 | once
CASSFGSGGTYEQYF | TGCGCCAGCAGCTTTGGGTCAGGGGGCACTTACGAGCAGTACTTC | TRBD1 | TRBJ2-7 | TRBV5-1 | -
CASSGTGLEQYF | TGTGCCAGTAGTGGAACAGGGCTCGAGCAGTACTTC | - | TRBJ2-7 | TRBV19 | -
CAWSVTVRSNTEAFF | TGTGCCTGGAGTGTAACGGTCAGGTCCAACACTGAAGCTTTCTTT | - | TRBJ1-1 | TRBV30 | -
CASSVLPGQGAGAFYNEQFF | TGTGCCAGCAGCGTACTCCCGGGACAGGGGGCGGGGGCCTTCTACAATGAGCAGTTCTTC | TRBD1 | TRBJ2-1 | TRBV9 | -
CASSLEAGQPQETQYF | TGTGCCAGCAGCTTGGAGGCGGGACAGCCCCAAGAGACCCAGTACTTC | - | TRBJ2-5 | TRBV5-8 | -
CASSLTSGQRNTIYF | TGTGCCAGCAGCTTAACGTCAGGGCAGAGAAACACCATATATTTT | - | TRBJ1-3 | TRBV7-3 | -
CASRTPGGKYGYTF | TGTGCCAGCAGAACCCCAGGGGGGAAGTATGGCTACACCTTC | TRBD1 | TRBJ1-2 | TRBV6-5 | -
CASSSTLSGPEGYTF | TGCGCCAGCAGCTCCACCTTATCGGGTCCGGAGGGCTACACCTTC | - | TRBJ1-2 | TRBV5-1 | -
CATSRGGQSNTEAFF | TGTGCCACCAGCAGAGGGGGACAGTCTAACACTGAAGCTTTCTTT | TRBD1 | TRBJ1-1 | TRBV15 | -
CASSLLRGNTEAFF | TGCGCCAGCAGCTTGTTACGGGGGAACACTGAAGCTTTCTTT | - | TRBJ1-1 | TRBV5-1 | -